A selection of T cell receptor beta chains follows, all from one sample in a study of response to subunit inactivated influenza vaccine. TCRdb redid the calling of the RT-PCR reads with MiXCR, one entry per CDR3 protein. The sample includes hundreds of thousands of distinct CDR3 sequences, over 11% of them seen just once. The source material was PBMCs from blood, sampled roughly 2 weeks before vaccination. The source is a man aged 50 or older who received an inactivated influenza vaccine. CDR3s include the opening cysteine and the closing phenylalanine or tryptophan. A D gene is named only where the DNA matches it firmly. Clone size is shown for a subset of rows, as once, few, many or a class of expanded clone.

d_gene,j_gene,v_gene,abundance,CDR3nt,CDR3aa
-,TRBJ1-4,TRBV28,-,TGTGCCAGCAGTTGGGGGTTGGACGCCATTCTTAATGAAAAACTGTTTTTT,CASSWGLDAILNEKLFF
-,TRBJ2-5,TRBV28,-,TGTGCCAGCAGCACCCCAGAGACCCAGTACTTC,CASSTPETQYF
-,TRBJ1-5,TRBV12-3/TRBV12-4,many,TGTGCCAGCAGTTTGGGGGACTCCAGACAGCCCCAGCATTTT,CASSLGDSRQPQHF
TRBD1,TRBJ1-5,TRBV28,few,TGTGCCAGCCGGACAGGGTCTAGCAATCAGCCCCAGCATTTT,CASRTGSSNQPQHF
-,TRBJ2-1,TRBV24-1,few,TGTGCCACCAGTGATTCATGGACAGCGAGCTCCTACAATGAGCAGTTCTTC,CATSDSWTASSYNEQFF
-,TRBJ2-1,TRBV5-1,few,TGCGCCAGCAGCTTGGTGGGGGGGCCCGCGCTGTTCTTC,CASSLVGGPALFF
-,TRBJ1-2,TRBV6-1,few,TGTGCCAGCACTGACAGCGAAAGCTATGGCTACACCTTC,CASTDSESYGYTF
-,TRBJ2-1,TRBV20-1,-,TGCAGTGCTAGAGACCCCTCCAGGTACACCTACAATGAGCAGTTCTTC,CSARDPSRYTYNEQFF
TRBD2,TRBJ2-3,TRBV29-1,few,TGCAGCGCCGAACTTTCGGGACTAGCGGATTCAGATACGCAGTATTTT,CSAELSGLADSDTQYF
-,TRBJ2-3,TRBV29-1,once,TGCAGCGTTGAAGGAAGGTCTGGCGCAGATACGCAGTATTTT,CSVEGRSGADTQYF
TRBD1,TRBJ1-3,TRBV3-1,many,TGTGCCAGCAGCCTTTCCGGGACAGGGGGCTCCACTACGCGGAACACCATATATTTT,CASSLSGTGGSTTRNTIYF
-,TRBJ2-1,TRBV6-1,-,TGTGCCAGCAGTGAAATGGGTTCGACAGCATACAATGAGCAGTTCTTC,CASSEMGSTAYNEQFF
TRBD1,TRBJ2-1,TRBV10-3,-,TGTGCCATCGCCCGGGACAGGGGGCGCAGTTACGATGAGCAGTTCTTC,CAIARDRGRSYDEQFF
-,TRBJ2-1,TRBV2,few,TGTGCCAGCATGAAATACCTGGACAGTAACTACAATGAGCAGTTCTTC,CASMKYLDSNYNEQFF
-,TRBJ2-5,TRBV29-1,few,TGCAGCGTTGAAGGCCGGCAGGCGCGAGAGACCCAGTACTTC,CSVEGRQARETQYF
-,TRBJ2-1,TRBV6-2/TRBV6-3,many,TGTGCCAGCTTGGGGACTTCACCTTACAATGAGCAGTTCTTC,CASLGTSPYNEQFF
TRBD2,TRBJ2-5,TRBV7-6,-,TGTGCCAGCAGCTTAGCGCTCCTAGCGGGGGGGCTGCAGACCCAGTACTTC,CASSLALLAGGLQTQYF
-,TRBJ1-4,TRBV7-2,-,TGTGCCAGCAGCCCCCGGGAGACTCAAAAACTGTTTTTT,CASSPRETQKLFF
-,TRBJ1-1,TRBV7-9,-,TGTGCCAGCAGCCCCAGGGTGGGCAGGGGATACGCTGAAGCTTTCTTT,CASSPRVGRGYAEAFF
-,TRBJ1-5,TRBV30,few,TGTGCCTGGAGTGGTAGGGACCGTCAGCCCCAGCATTTT,CAWSGRDRQPQHF
-,TRBJ1-2,TRBV9,-,TGTGCCAGCAGCGGGAGGGGGAATTATGGCTACACCTTC,CASSGRGNYGYTF
-,TRBJ1-5,TRBV5-1,few,TGCGCCAGCAGCTTGGACACCCATCAGCCCCAGCATTTT,CASSLDTHQPQHF
-,TRBJ2-7,TRBV28,-,TGTGCCAGCCGAGCGGGGCAGGGGGCGGAGGAGCAGTACTTC,CASRAGQGAEEQYF
-,TRBJ2-1,TRBV6-2/TRBV6-3,many,TGTGCCAGCAGCCCGTGGGGGAATGAGCAGTTCTTC,CASSPWGNEQFF
-,TRBJ2-1,TRBV2,-,TGTGCCAGCAGTCCAGAGCGTTCCTACAATGAGCAGTTCTTC,CASSPERSYNEQFF
-,TRBJ2-1,TRBV7-2,-,TGTGCCAGCAGCGGGGGTGGAGTAAATGAGCAGTTCTTC,CASSGGGVNEQFF
-,TRBJ2-3,TRBV7-6,-,TGTGCCAGCAGCCCCGGACGGGACCGCCGCTGGCATACGCAGTATTTT,CASSPGRDRRWHTQYF
-,TRBJ2-3,TRBV12-3/TRBV12-4,-,TGTGCCAGCACCCTCGCCGATACGCAGTATTTT,CASTLADTQYF
TRBD2,TRBJ2-5,TRBV9,-,TGTGCCAGCAGCGCCGGACTAGCCCGCGAGACCCAGTACTTC,CASSAGLARETQYF
-,TRBJ2-2,TRBV10-3,-,TGTGCCATCAGTGAGACTAGCAGAAGGGCCGGGGAGCTGTTTTTT,CAISETSRRAGELFF
-,TRBJ2-1,TRBV11-2,few,TGTGCCAGCAGCCAGAATCGGGACTGGTACAATGAGCAGTTCTTC,CASSQNRDWYNEQFF
-,TRBJ2-1,TRBV7-8,few,TGTGCCAGCAACCCGAGTGGGGGTAGGCCCTACAATGAGCAGTTCTTC,CASNPSGGRPYNEQFF
TRBD1,TRBJ1-2,TRBV6-1,few,TGTGCCAGCAGAACTGGACAGGAGCGGGATGGCTACACCTTC,CASRTGQERDGYTF
-,TRBJ2-5,TRBV18,-,TGTGCCAGCACCCTGGAAAGACAAGAGACCCAGTACTTC,CASTLERQETQYF
TRBD1,TRBJ2-2,TRBV5-1,few,TGCGCCAGCAGGACAGGGAGCCACGGGGAGCTGTTTTTT,CASRTGSHGELFF
-,TRBJ1-2,TRBV29-1,few,TGCAGCGTTGCAAGGGTCAACTATGGCTACACCTTC,CSVARVNYGYTF
-,TRBJ2-2,TRBV6-5,few,TGTGCCAGCAGTTACACTGAAGCGGGCACCGGGGAGCTGTTTTTT,CASSYTEAGTGELFF
-,TRBJ2-2,TRBV6-2/TRBV6-3,few,TGTGCCAGCATTACACGGACCGGGGAGCTGTTTTTT,CASITRTGELFF
-,TRBJ1-2,TRBV6-1,few,TGTGCCAGCACCTCCCATCCTCCAAGGGGTGGCTACACCTTC,CASTSHPPRGGYTF
-,TRBJ1-4,TRBV20-1,-,TGCAGTGCCAGGGCACCCGCAACTAATGAAAAACTGTTTTTT,CSARAPATNEKLFF
-,TRBJ2-1,TRBV7-9,-,TGTGCCAGCAGCTTAGTTGCCAACGGTGAGCAGTTCTTC,CASSLVANGEQFF
-,TRBJ1-1,TRBV25-1,many,TGTGCCAGCTCACAACAGGGCACTGAAGCTTTCTTT,CASSQQGTEAFF
TRBD2,TRBJ2-3,TRBV5-1,few,TGCGCCAGCAGCCTCCCGCAAAGCGGGGTGAACACAGATACGCAGTATTTT,CASSLPQSGVNTDTQYF
TRBD2,TRBJ2-3,TRBV10-3,few,TGTGCCACCCTAGAACCCGGACTAGCGGGTAGCACAGATACGCAGTATTTT,CATLEPGLAGSTDTQYF
-,TRBJ2-5,TRBV6-5,few,TGTGCCAGCAGTTACTCCGGACTTTGGGGGATCTCGGAGACCCAGTACTTC,CASSYSGLWGISETQYF
TRBD1,TRBJ1-2,TRBV2,-,TGTGCCAGCGAAACGGGACAGGGGACACCTAAGGAGGGCTACACCTTC,CASETGQGTPKEGYTF
TRBD1,TRBJ2-1,TRBV5-1,-,TGCGCCAGCAGCTTGGGACAGGGAGTTGGTCATGAGCAGTTCTTC,CASSLGQGVGHEQFF
-,TRBJ2-7,TRBV5-1,many,TGCGCCAGCAGCTTCGGGGGCTTGTCCTACGAGCAGTACTTC,CASSFGGLSYEQYF
TRBD2,TRBJ2-7,TRBV4-3,few,TGCGCCAGCAGCCAAGCCTGGGTGGGACTACCCTACGAGCAGTACTTC,CASSQAWVGLPYEQYF
TRBD1,TRBJ2-7,TRBV5-1,-,TGCGCCAGCGGCACCGGACAGGCGCCCTACGAGCAGTACTTC,CASGTGQAPYEQYF